The sequence of this TCR beta chain was determined in a study of T cell responses to AZD1222 COVID-19 vaccine. Turning to the study itself: Analysis merged second doses at about 4 or about 12 weeks.

Germline CDR1 is SGDLS and CDR2 is YYNGEE. V trimming: 0 bases; J trimming: 6 bases; junction bases outside the gene matches: 8. CDR3 length: 16 residues. Study-wide results and limits: In a largely white British group with more females than males, clonal diversity was possibly underestimated. Vaccine-associated CD4 TCRs ranged over spike, dominating at 160-218 and 743-854. Recipients of two AZD1222 doses showed rising Spike-specific TCR breadth and depth.

About this clone itself: The antigen remains unidentified.

Using immunoSEQ multiplex PCR, the repertoire was profiled, and TCRdb retains in-frame clones only, with some absent. The table shows about 120,000 clones, with roughly 90% occurring only once. The receptor's source is an adult in good health. The J gene is TRBJ2-2, the V gene TRBV9, with 7 bases identical to TRBD2. Sequences were derived from peripheral blood, sampled on day 0 of AZD1222 vaccination. The CDR3 sequence: CASSVAGGSGAGELFF. Here the CDR3 DNA reads TGTGCCAGCAGCGTAGCCGGCGGGAGCGGCGCCGGGGAGCTGTTTTTT.